This T cell receptor (beta chain) was sequenced during a study of CD4 and CD8 cells across lung adenocarcinoma regions. Germline CDR1 reads SGHTA; CDR2 reads FQGNSA. Trimming removed 3 bases at V and 3 bases at J, with 11 bases between. CDR3 length equals 14 residues. TCRdb re-derived calls from the PCR reads in MiXCR, one entry per CDR3 protein. The top ten hold about 25% of the sample, which has some 20,000 distinct CDR3 sequences, 50% to 55% seen once. This clonotype was seen repeatedly, ten times or more. Sequencing was done on a sample of CD8+ T cells from the center of a lung tumor. This chain joins TRBV7-2 and TRBJ2-5; either TRBD1 or TRBD2 may supply D (5 bases each). The clonotype originates from a female donor with lung adenocarcinoma. The CD4 and CD8 labels of this study may be unreliable. CDR3 sequence: CASSFTGTKETQYF. CDR3 sequence (DNA): TGTGCCAGCAGCTTTACCGGGACGAAAGAGACCCAGTACTTC. The entire variable domain, with the rest obtained from reference TRBV7-2 and TRBJ2-5, is as follows: GAGVSQSPSNKVTEKGKDVELRCDPISGHTALYWYRQSLGQGLEFLIYFQGNSAPDKSGLPSDRFSAERTGGSVSTLTIQRTQQEDSAVYLCASSFTGTKETQYFGPGTRLLVL.